This T cell receptor (beta chain) was identified in a study of graft-versus-host responses after intestinal transplantation. Across the whole study: Transplantation in recipients was multivisceral, liver-intestinal, or isolated intestinal. Recipients across the board were started on anti-thymocyte globulin induction, then kept on tacrolimus and steroids for two to three years.

The sample holds one count of this clone. Its cognate antigen is unknown. The V and J ends lost 1 base and 1 base, in that order; junction bases with no gene match: 9. CDR1 and CDR2 from the germline V gene are MNHEY and SMNVEV (reference sequence). CDR3 size: 18 residues. Only in-frame clones appear in the TCRdb table, and some are missing; sequencing was by immunoSEQ multiplex PCR. The table records some 80,000 clones, around 93% of them present only once. The sample was unstimulated CD8+ T cells sorted from spleen or lymph node cells, taken before transplant. V and J are TRBV27 and TRBJ2-7, with 11 bases fitting TRBD2. The TCR sequence derives from a human donor who was the organ donor for an intestinal transplant. The DNA of the CDR3 is TGTGCCAGCAGTTTATATGGGCTAGCGGGGGGTCCTTCCTACGAGCAGTACTTC. It is translated as CASSLYGLAGGPSYEQYF.